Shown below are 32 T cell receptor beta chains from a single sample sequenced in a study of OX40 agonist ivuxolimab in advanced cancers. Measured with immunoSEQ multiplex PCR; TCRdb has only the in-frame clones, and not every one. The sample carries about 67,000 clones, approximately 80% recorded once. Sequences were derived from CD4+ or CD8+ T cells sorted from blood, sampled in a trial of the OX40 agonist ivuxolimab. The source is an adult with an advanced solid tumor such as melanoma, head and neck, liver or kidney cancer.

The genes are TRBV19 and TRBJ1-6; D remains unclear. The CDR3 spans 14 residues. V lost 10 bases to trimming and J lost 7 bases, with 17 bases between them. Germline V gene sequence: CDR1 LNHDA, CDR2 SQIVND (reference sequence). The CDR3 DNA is TGTGCCACCGGAAAAGGACTGTCGAATTCACCCCTCCACTTT. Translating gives CATGKGLSNSPLHF.

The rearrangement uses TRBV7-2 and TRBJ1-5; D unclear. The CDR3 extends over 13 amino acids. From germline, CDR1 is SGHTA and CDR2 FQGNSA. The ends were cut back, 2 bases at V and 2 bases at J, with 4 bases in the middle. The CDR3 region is CASSLFGNQPQHF. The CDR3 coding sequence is TGTGCCAGCAGCTTATTCGGCAATCAGCCCCAGCATTTT.

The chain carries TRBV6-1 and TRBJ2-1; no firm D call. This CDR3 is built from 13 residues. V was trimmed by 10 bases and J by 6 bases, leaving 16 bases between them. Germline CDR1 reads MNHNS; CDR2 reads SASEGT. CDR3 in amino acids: CATSTGPGNEQFF. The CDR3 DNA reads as TGTGCCACTTCCACTGGTCCGGGCAATGAGCAGTTCTTC.

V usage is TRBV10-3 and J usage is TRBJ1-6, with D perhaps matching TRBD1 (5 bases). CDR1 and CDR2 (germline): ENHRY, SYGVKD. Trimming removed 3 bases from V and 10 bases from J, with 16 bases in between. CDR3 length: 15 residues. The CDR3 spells CAISEGDGPGSPLHF. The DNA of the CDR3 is TGTGCCATCAGTGAAGGCGACGGGCCAGGGTCACCCCTCCACTTT.

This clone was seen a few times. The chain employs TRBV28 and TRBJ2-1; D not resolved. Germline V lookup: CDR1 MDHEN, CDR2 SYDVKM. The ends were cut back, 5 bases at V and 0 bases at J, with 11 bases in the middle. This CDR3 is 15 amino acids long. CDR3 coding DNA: TGTGCCAGCAGTGAAACAATCAGCTCCTACAATGAGCAGTTCTTC. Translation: CASSETISSYNEQFF.

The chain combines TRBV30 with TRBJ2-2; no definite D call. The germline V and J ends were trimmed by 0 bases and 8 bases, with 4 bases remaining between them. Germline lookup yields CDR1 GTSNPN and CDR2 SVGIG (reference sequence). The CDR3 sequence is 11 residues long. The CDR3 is CAWSVLGELFF. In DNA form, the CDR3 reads TGTGCCTGGAGTGTACTTGGGGAGCTGTTTTTT.

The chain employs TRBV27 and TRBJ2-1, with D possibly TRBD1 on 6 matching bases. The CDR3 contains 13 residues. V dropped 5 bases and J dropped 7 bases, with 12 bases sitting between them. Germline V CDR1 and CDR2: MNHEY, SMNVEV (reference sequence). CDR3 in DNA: TGTGCCAGCAGTCTGCAGGGGCTGAATGAGCAGTTCTTC. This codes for CASSLQGLNEQFF.

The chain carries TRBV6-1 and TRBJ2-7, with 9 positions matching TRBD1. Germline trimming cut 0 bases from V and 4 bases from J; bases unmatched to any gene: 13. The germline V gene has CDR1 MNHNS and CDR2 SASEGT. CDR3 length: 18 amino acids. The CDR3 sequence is CASSEAWGGTGFLYEQYV. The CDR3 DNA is TGTGCCAGCAGTGAAGCTTGGGGGGGGACAGGGTTCCTGTACGAGCAGTACGTC.

CDR3 loop: CASSSGYSPLHF. The CDR3 coding sequence is TGTGCCAGCAGTTCTGGTTATTCACCCCTCCACTTT. The chain combines TRBV6-5 with TRBJ1-6, with no clear D. Deletions cut 4 bases from V and 8 bases from J, with 6 bases between. CDR1 MNHEY and CDR2 SVGAGI come from the germline V gene. This CDR3 comprises 12 residues.

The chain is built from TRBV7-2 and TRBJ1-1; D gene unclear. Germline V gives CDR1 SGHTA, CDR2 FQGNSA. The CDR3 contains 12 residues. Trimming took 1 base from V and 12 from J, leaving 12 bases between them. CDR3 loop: CASSLGFGESFF. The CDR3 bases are TGTGCCAGCAGCTTAGGTTTTGGCGAGTCTTTCTTT. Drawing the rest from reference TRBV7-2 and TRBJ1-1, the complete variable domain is GAGVSQSPSNKVTEKGKDVELRCDPISGHTALYWYRQSLGQGLEFLIYFQGNSAPDKSGLPSDRFSAERTGGSVSTLTIQRTQQEDSAVYLCASSLGFGESFFGQGTRLTVV.

The CDR3 DNA is TGTGCCAGCAGCCAGACCTGGGATACGCAGTATTTT. Its translation: CASSQTWDTQYF. V usage is TRBV7-2 and J usage is TRBJ2-3; D not resolved. The germline CDR1 and CDR2 sequences are SGHTA and FQGNSA. Trimming shortened V by 5 bases and J by 6 bases, and 9 bases separated the two germline ends. The CDR3 totals 12 residues.

The CDR3 protein is CAISGGGALTDTQYF. As DNA, the CDR3 is TGTGCCATCAGTGGGGGGGGAGCCCTAACAGATACGCAGTATTTT. This chain links TRBV10-3 with TRBJ2-3; 7 nucleotides match TRBD2. This CDR3 region has 15 residues. V dropped 4 bases and J dropped 3; count of bases not matched to a gene: 7. The germline V gene encodes CDR1 ENHRY and CDR2 SYGVKD.

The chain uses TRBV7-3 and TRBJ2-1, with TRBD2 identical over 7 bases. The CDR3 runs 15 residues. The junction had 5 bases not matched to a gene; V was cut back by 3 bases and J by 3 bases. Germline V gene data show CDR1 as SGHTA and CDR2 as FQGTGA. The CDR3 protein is CASSFSAGVYNEQFF. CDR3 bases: TGTGCCAGCAGCTTTTCGGCGGGGGTCTACAATGAGCAGTTCTTC.

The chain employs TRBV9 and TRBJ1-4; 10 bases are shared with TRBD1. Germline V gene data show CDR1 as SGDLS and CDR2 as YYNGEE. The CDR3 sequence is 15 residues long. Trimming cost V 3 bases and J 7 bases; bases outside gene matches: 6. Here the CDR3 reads CASSAGGTGVEKLFF. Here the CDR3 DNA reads TGTGCCAGCAGCGCCGGGGGGACAGGGGTTGAAAAACTGTTTTTT.

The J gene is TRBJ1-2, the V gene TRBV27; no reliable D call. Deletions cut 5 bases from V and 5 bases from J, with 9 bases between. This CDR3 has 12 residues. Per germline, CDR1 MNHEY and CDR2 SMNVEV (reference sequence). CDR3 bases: TGTGCCAGCAGTCCTGGCGATTATGGCTACACCTTC. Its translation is CASSPGDYGYTF.

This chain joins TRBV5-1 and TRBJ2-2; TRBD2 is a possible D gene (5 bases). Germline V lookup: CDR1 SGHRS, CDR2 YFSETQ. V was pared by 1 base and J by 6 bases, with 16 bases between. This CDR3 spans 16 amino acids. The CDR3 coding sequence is TGCGCCAGCAGCTTGAAAGTCGGGGAAGGCGCCGGGGAGCTGTTTTTT. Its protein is CASSLKVGEGAGELFF.

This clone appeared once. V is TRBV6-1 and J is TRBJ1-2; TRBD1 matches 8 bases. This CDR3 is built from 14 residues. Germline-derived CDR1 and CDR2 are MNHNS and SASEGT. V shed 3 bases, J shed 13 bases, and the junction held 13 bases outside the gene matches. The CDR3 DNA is TGTGCCAGCAGTGAGGGGGCCCTCCTGACAGGGGCCACCTTC. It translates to CASSEGALLTGATF.

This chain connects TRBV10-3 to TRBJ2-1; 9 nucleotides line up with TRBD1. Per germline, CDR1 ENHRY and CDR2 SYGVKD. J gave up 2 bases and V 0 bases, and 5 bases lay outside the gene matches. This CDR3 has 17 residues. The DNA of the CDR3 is TGTGCCATCAGTGAGTCGGGACAGGGAGTGACCTACAATGAGCAGTTCTTC. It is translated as CAISESGQGVTYNEQFF.

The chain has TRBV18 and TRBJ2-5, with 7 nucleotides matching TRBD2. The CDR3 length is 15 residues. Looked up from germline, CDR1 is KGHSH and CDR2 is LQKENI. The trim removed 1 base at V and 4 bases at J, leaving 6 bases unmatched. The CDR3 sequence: CASSPQASGVETQYF. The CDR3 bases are TGTGCCAGCTCACCACAGGCTAGCGGTGTAGAGACCCAGTACTTC.

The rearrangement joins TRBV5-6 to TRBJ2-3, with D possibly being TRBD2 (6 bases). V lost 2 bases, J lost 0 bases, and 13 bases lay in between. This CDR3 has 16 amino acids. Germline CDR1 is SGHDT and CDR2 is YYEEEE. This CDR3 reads CASSFQRAPSTDTQYF. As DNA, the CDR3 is TGTGCCAGCAGCTTCCAGCGGGCACCAAGCACAGATACGCAGTATTTT.

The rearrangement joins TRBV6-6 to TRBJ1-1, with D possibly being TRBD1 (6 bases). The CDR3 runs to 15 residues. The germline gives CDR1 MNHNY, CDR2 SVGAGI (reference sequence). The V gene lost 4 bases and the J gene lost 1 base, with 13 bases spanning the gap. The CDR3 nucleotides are TGTGCCAGCAGTTCGACAGGCTGGACGAACACTGAAGCTTTCTTT. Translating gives CASSSTGWTNTEAFF.

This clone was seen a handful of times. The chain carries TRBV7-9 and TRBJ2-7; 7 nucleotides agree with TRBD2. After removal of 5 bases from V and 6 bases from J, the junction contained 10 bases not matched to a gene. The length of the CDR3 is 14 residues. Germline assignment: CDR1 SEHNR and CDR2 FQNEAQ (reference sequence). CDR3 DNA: TGTGCCAGCAGCCGAGGGAGCGGGAAAGGCGAGCAGTACTTC. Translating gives CASSRGSGKGEQYF.

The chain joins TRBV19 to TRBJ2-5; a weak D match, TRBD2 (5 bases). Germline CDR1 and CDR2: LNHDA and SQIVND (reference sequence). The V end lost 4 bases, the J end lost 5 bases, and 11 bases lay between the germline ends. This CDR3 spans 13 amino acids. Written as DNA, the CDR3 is TGTGCCAGTAGTAGGAGGTTGGAGGAGACCCAGTACTTC. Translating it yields CASSRRLEETQYF.

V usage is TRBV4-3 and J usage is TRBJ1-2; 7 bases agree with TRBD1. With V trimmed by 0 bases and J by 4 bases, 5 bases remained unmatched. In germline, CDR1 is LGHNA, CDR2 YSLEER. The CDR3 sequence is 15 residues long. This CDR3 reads CASSQDIGTAYGYTF. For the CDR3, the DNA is TGCGCCAGCAGCCAAGACATCGGGACAGCCTATGGCTACACCTTC.

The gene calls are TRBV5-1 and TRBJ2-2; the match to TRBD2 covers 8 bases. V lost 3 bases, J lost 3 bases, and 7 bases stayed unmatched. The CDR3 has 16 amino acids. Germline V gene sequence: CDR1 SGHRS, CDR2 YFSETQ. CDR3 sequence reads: CASSSAGGRYTGELFF. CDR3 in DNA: TGCGCCAGCAGCTCGGCGGGGGGCCGTTACACCGGGGAGCTGTTTTTT. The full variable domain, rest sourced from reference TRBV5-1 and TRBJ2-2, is KAGVTQTPRYLIKTRGQQVTLSCSPISGHRSVSWYQQTPGQGLQFLFEYFSETQRNKGNFPGRFSGRQFSNSRSEMNVSTLELGDSALYLCASSSAGGRYTGELFFGEGSRLTVL.

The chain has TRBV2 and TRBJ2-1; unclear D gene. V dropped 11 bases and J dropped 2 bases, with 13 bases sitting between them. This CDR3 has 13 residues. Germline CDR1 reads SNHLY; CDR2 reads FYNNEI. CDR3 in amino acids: CASTGDAYNEQFF. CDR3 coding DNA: TGTGCCTCTACCGGCGACGCCTACAATGAGCAGTTCTTC.

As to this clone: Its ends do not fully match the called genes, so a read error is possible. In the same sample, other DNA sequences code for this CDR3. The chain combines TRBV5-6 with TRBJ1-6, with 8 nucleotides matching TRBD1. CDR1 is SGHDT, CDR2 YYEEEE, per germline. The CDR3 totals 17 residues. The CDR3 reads CASSWGQVASYNSPLHF. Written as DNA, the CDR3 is TGCGCCAGCAGCTGGGGACAGGTCGCCTCCTATAATTCACCCCTCCACTTT.

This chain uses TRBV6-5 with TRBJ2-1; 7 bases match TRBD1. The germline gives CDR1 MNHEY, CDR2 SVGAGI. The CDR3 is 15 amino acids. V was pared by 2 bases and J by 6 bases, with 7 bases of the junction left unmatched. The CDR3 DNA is TGTGCCAGCAGTTACAAGGCAGGGGGTGGCAATGAGCAGTTCTTC. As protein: CASSYKAGGGNEQFF.

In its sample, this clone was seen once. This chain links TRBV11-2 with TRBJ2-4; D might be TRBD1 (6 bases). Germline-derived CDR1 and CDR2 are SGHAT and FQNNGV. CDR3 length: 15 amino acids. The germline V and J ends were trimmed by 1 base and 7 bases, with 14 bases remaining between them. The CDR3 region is CASSLGQETRNIQYF. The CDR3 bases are TGTGCCAGCAGCTTAGGACAGGAGACAAGGAACATTCAGTACTTC.

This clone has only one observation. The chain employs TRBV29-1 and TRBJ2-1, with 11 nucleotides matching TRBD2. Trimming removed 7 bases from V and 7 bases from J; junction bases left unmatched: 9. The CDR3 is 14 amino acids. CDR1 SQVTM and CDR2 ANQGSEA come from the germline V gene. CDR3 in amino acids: CSGLTSGKGNEQFF. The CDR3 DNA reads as TGCAGCGGCCTGACTAGCGGGAAGGGGAATGAGCAGTTCTTC.

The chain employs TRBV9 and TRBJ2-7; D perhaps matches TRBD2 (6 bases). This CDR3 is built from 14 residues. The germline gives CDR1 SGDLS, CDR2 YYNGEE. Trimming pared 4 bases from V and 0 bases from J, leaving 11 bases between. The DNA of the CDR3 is TGTGCCAGCAGCAGATCGGGACTCTCCTACGAGCAGTACTTC. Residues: CASSRSGLSYEQYF.

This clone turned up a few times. The CDR3 here is CATRTGGQPQHF. CDR3 DNA: TGTGCCACCAGGACAGGTGGACAGCCCCAGCATTTT. The chain is built from TRBV6-5 and TRBJ1-5, with 7 bases fitting TRBD1. With V trimmed by 10 bases and J by 7 bases, 7 bases remained unmatched. Germline V gene data show CDR1 as MNHEY and CDR2 as SVGAGI. The CDR3 is made up of 12 amino acids.